Shown below are 28 T cell receptor beta chains from a single sample sequenced in a study of CXCR3-negative and CXCR3-positive naive CD8 T cells. Libraries were UMI-labeled 5' RACE TRB cDNA. TCRdb processed the 5' RACE reads again and assigns one entry to each CDR3 protein, with no DNA. The sample has tens of thousands of distinct CDR3 sequences. Sequencing was done on a sample of naive CXCR3- CD8+ T cells from blood. As for subset: CD45RO-CCR7+CD27+CD95- naive CD8+ T cells lacking CXCR3 (TNR3-). The receptors stem from a human donor in good health. Some clones in this sample may be carry-over from other donors' samples.

The rearrangement joins TRBV12-3 or TRBV12-4 to TRBJ2-5. The CDR3 spans 15 residues. This CDR3 is CASSSNSDKEETQYF.

The chain carries TRBV25-1 and TRBJ1-1; TCRdb designates TRBD1, a call that cannot be tested without DNA. The germline V gene encodes CDR1 MGHDK and CDR2 SYGVNS. The CDR3 consists of 13 residues. The CDR3 spells CASSRGGINEAFF.

J is TRBJ1-2 and V is TRBV15. The CDR3 consists of 14 residues. Germline CDR1 LNHNV, CDR2 YYDKDF (reference sequence). Here the CDR3 reads CATSRAGAVYGYTF.

The J gene is TRBJ2-2, the V gene TRBV19; TCRdb indicates TRBD1, and absent DNA this call remains unverified. CDR3 length: 15 residues. Germline V gene sequence: CDR1 LNHDA, CDR2 SQIVND (reference sequence). The CDR3: CASSFIQGFTGELFF.

V usage is TRBV10-3 and J usage is TRBJ2-1; TCRdb's D call of TRBD2 is untestable without DNA. Germline V gene data show CDR1 as ENHRY and CDR2 as SYGVKD. CDR3 length equals 16 residues. CDR3 protein: CAISEVASGEYNEQFF.

This chain connects TRBV6-5 to TRBJ1-1; TCRdb returns TRBD1, unconfirmable since there is no DNA. Germline V lookup: CDR1 MNHEY, CDR2 SVGAGI. CDR3 length equals 15 residues. CDR3 sequence: CASSYSGDLNTEAFF.

This rearrangement joins TRBV28 to TRBJ2-5. The CDR3 contains 15 residues. The germline V gene encodes CDR1 MDHEN and CDR2 SYDVKM. CDR3 protein: CASSLESQREETQYF.

The V gene is TRBV12-3 or TRBV12-4, the J gene TRBJ2-7; the D call of TRBD1 rests on TCRdb alone, since no DNA is present to check it. The CDR3 is 12 residues long. CDR3 in amino acids: CASRGIGYEQYF.

The chain combines TRBV6-1 with TRBJ2-3; TCRdb's D call, TRBD1, is unchecked because there is no DNA. This CDR3 comprises 17 residues. From germline, CDR1 is MNHNS and CDR2 SASEGT. This CDR3 reads CASRNSTGPRGTDTQYF.

The chain couples TRBV4-3 to TRBJ1-1. CDR3 length: 13 residues. The germline V gene encodes CDR1 LGHNA and CDR2 YSLEER. CDR3 sequence: CASSLWQGTEAFF.

The chain is built from TRBV5-5 and TRBJ2-1; checking the TCRdb D call of TRBD1 is not possible without DNA. Germline CDR1 SGHKS, CDR2 YYEKEE (reference sequence). CDR3 length equals 15 residues. CDR3 in amino acids: CASSLVSGSYNEQFF.

V gene TRBV20-1 combines with J gene TRBJ1-6; TCRdb gives TRBD1 as the D gene, but with no DNA this cannot be confirmed. CDR3 length equals 17 residues. Germline V gives CDR1 DFQATT, CDR2 SNEGSKA (reference sequence). CDR3 amino acids: CSARDTGGAGNNSPLHF.

The CDR3 loop is CASTGTSYNEQFF. The chain has TRBV28 and TRBJ2-1; without DNA, the TCRdb call of TRBD2 cannot be checked. This CDR3 region has 13 residues. CDR1 is MDHEN, CDR2 SYDVKM, per germline.

The chain carries TRBV12-3 or TRBV12-4 and TRBJ1-2. This CDR3 region has 15 residues. CDR3 sequence: CASSLGHRDNYGYTF.

J is TRBJ2-5 and V is TRBV29-1; TCRdb's D call, TRBD1, is unchecked because there is no DNA. Germline V gene lookup returns CDR1 SQVTM and CDR2 ANQGSEA. The CDR3 runs 13 residues. CDR3 in amino acids: CSVEADRDCEQYF.

The V call is TRBV2, the J call TRBJ2-7. Germline CDR1 and CDR2: SNHLY and FYNNEI. CDR3 length: 12 residues. The CDR3 region is CASTNKNYEQYF.

The J gene is TRBJ2-3, the V gene TRBV29-1; the D call of TRBD1 rests on TCRdb alone, since no DNA is present to check it. This CDR3 is 16 amino acids long. CDR1 is SQVTM, CDR2 ANQGSEA, per germline. The CDR3 protein is CSVEVRGDRAADTQYF.

The rearrangement joins TRBV7-6 to TRBJ2-7; TCRdb proposes TRBD1, but this gene call is untestable without DNA. CDR1 is SGHVS and CDR2 is FNYEAQ in the germline V gene. The CDR3 sequence is 14 residues long. Here the CDR3 reads CASSLGQGVYEQYF.

The CDR3 spells CSVDFHDYGYTF. V and J are TRBV29-1 and TRBJ1-2. The CDR3 runs 12 residues. The germline V gene encodes CDR1 SQVTM and CDR2 ANQGSEA.

V is TRBV20-1 and J is TRBJ2-1. The CDR3 has 14 amino acids. Looked up from germline, CDR1 is DFQATT and CDR2 is SNEGSKA (reference sequence). The CDR3 protein is CSAKDVSTYNEQFF.

The rearrangement joins TRBV20-1 to TRBJ2-7; absent DNA, TCRdb's TRBD1 call cannot be checked. The CDR3 extends over 14 amino acids. CDR1 is DFQATT and CDR2 is SNEGSKA in the germline V gene (reference sequence). The CDR3 here is CSARVGGVPYEQYF.

The rearrangement joins TRBV28 to TRBJ2-6; the D gene TCRdb calls, TRBD2, cannot be checked with no DNA. In germline, CDR1 is MDHEN, CDR2 SYDVKM. The CDR3 consists of 15 residues. CDR3: CASSNSADGANVLTF.

This rearrangement joins TRBV11-2 to TRBJ2-7; no DNA is available, so the TRBD2 call from TCRdb remains unchecked. This CDR3 has 12 residues. Germline CDR1 reads SGHAT; CDR2 reads FQNNGV. This CDR3 is CASSSEGLEQYF.

The chain links TRBV3-1 to TRBJ2-4; no DNA is available, so the TRBD1 call from TCRdb remains unchecked. The germline V gene encodes CDR1 LGHDT and CDR2 YNNKEL (reference sequence). The CDR3 extends over 13 amino acids. The CDR3 loop reads CASSQDPLGRGYF. Supplemented by reference TRBV3-1 and TRBJ2-4, the full variable domain reads DTAVSQTPKYLVTQMGNDKSIKCEQNLGHDTMYWYKQDSKKFLKIMFSYNNKELIINETVPNRFSPKSPDKAHLNLHINSLELGDSAVYFCASSQDPLGRGYFGAGTRLSVL.

The gene calls are TRBV28 and TRBJ2-2. This CDR3 comprises 14 residues. CDR1 MDHEN and CDR2 SYDVKM come from the germline V gene. The chain's CDR3 is CASSLSDDTGELFF. The full variable domain, with the rest looked up from reference TRBV28 and TRBJ2-2, is DVKVTQSSRYLVKRTGEKVFLECVQDMDHENMFWYRQDPGLGLRLIYFSYDVKMKEKGDIPEGYSVSREKKERFSLILESASTNQTSMYLCASSLSDDTGELFFGEGSRLTVL.

V is TRBV18 and J is TRBJ2-7. The CDR3 is 11 amino acids. CDR1 and CDR2 from the germline V gene are KGHSH and LQKENI. Here the CDR3 reads CASSQDYEQYF.

The chain carries TRBV4-3 and TRBJ2-2; TCRdb selects TRBD2, and the lack of DNA leaves this call unchecked. The CDR3 runs to 16 residues. Germline V gene lookup returns CDR1 LGHNA and CDR2 YSLEER. CDR3 sequence reads: CASSQDGRDFPGEPFF.

The chain couples TRBV27 to TRBJ1-1; TCRdb calls TRBD1, which cannot be checked without DNA. CDR1 and CDR2 from the germline V gene are MNHEY and SMNVEV (reference sequence). The CDR3 sequence is 14 residues long. This CDR3 reads CASSFRAFETEAFF.